This entry is about one T cell receptor beta chain. No more than 2 weeks before study entry, exposed participants had met a case of COVID-19. This entry belongs to a study of blood T cell repertoires in COVID-19. Produced via immunoSEQ multiplex PCR; TCRdb's table is partial and in-frame only. The sample contains 200,000 to 250,000 clones, 90% of which appear only once. This sequence was found in a man aged 25-45 years who had been exposed to COVID-19. The sequenced sample was PBMCs or T cells enriched from blood (not recorded which).

The CDR3 coding sequence is TGTGCCAGCAGTTGGGACAGTGCCGGGACCCAGTACTTC. This gives the protein CASSWDSAGTQYF. This rearrangement joins TRBV12-3 or TRBV12-4 to TRBJ2-5; TRBD1 aligns across 7 bases. This CDR3 has 13 amino acids. V gave up 4 bases and J gave up 7 bases; unmatched junction bases: 6.